This T cell receptor beta chain was recorded in a study of Graves' ophthalmopathy and Graves' hyperthyroidism. Findings and limits, study-wide: The majority of expanded thyroid clonotypes above 0.001 frequency also occurred in blood. In separating ophthalmopathy from stable hyperthyroidism, a 13-signature model achieved nearly 90% sensitivity and 81.08% specificity.

Trimming removed 3 bases at V and 5 bases at J, with 7 bases between. The CDR3 loop spans 12 amino acids. The germline V gene has CDR1 LNHNV and CDR2 YYDKDF (reference sequence). Newly diagnosed hyperthyroidism donors, aged 18 to 65, duration under 2 months. TCR beta CDR3 amplification used RNA transcripts. The workflow started with a first-round RT-PCR run with HTBI primers and then moved on to a second-round multiplex PCR. Via MiXCR, TCRdb re-called the multiplex PCR reads, giving one row per CDR3 protein. The sample consists of over a million distinct CDR3 sequences, less than 45% of them appearing once. Comment on this clonotype: What it binds is unknown.

The material sequenced was peripheral blood or thyroid tissue (not recorded which). This sequence joins TRBV15 and TRBJ2-5; D is tentatively TRBD1 or TRBD2 (5 bases each). The receptor was isolated from an adult man with Graves' hyperthyroidism. The CDR3 protein is CATSSGAETQYF. The DNA for the CDR3 is TGTGCCACCAGCAGCGGGGCGGAGACCCAGTACTTC.